Presented here are 8 T cell receptor beta chains from one specimen sequenced in a study of T cell responses to AZD1222 COVID-19 vaccine (TCRdb year 2021). Libraries were built with the immunoSEQ multiplex PCR assay. TCRdb stores this immuneACCESS table with in-frame sequences only. Part of the clones is absent; in the studies checked, under half of the shortfall reflects unresolved V genes, and no reason is known for the rest. This sample holds roughly 200,000 clones; just over 90% were observed only once. Of the sample, 3.6% falls within the top ten clones. The time point label for this specimen denotes: about 28 days (+/-7) after the second vaccine dose. The treatment or condition label for this specimen denotes: meningococcal conjugate vaccine given as trial control. The source was peripheral blood, collected 28 days after the second dose of the MenACWY control vaccine. These receptors were obtained from an adult who received the MenACWY meningococcal vaccine as a control.

This clone was recorded once. The chain combines TRBV3-1 (or the pseudogene TRBV3-2) with TRBJ2-3; TRBD2 might be the D (6 bases). Looked up from germline, CDR1 is LGHDT and CDR2 is YNNKEL (reference sequence). The CDR3 covers 16 residues. Deletions cut 4 bases from V and 1 base from J, with 15 bases between. In DNA, the CDR3 is TGTGCCAGCAGCCTCGTGGCGGGAAGAGGCACAGATACGCAGTATTTT. It codes for CASSLVAGRGTDTQYF.

The chain joins TRBV4-1 to TRBJ1-6; D gene uncertain. The germline V and J ends were trimmed by 8 bases and 5 bases, with 10 bases remaining between them. CDR3 length: 13 amino acids. Germline CDR1 and CDR2: MGHRA and YSYEKL. CDR3 protein: CASRTINNSPLHF. CDR3 DNA sequence: TGCGCCAGCCGGACGATAAATAATTCACCCCTCCACTTT.

The genes are TRBV29-1 and TRBJ2-3; D is unclear. The V and J ends lost 5 bases and 2 bases respectively, with 17 bases between them. The germline gives CDR1 SQVTM, CDR2 ANQGSEA. The CDR3 spans 15 residues. The CDR3 sequence: CSVSETELNTDTQYF. The CDR3 coding sequence is TGCAGCGTTTCCGAAACCGAACTCAACACAGATACGCAGTATTTT.

This clone was observed a handful of times. The chain joins TRBV4-3 to TRBJ2-1, with D possibly TRBD1 on 7 matching bases. Germline V CDR1 and CDR2: LGHNA, YSLEER. The CDR3 extends over 15 amino acids. V lost 1 base to trimming and J lost 10 bases, with 17 bases between them. CDR3 nucleotides: TGCGCCAGCAGCCAAGCGGAGTCCGCGGGACAGGAGCAGTTCTTC. Its translation: CASSQAESAGQEQFF.

This chain joins TRBV6-1 and TRBJ1-5; D ambiguous. The length of the CDR3 is 10 residues. V lost 2 bases and J 12 bases, leaving 5 bases between the germline ends. Per the germline V gene, CDR1 is MNHNS and CDR2 is SASEGT. CDR3 amino acids: CASSELLQHF. The CDR3, as DNA: TGTGCCAGCAGTGAACTTCTCCAGCATTTT.

The genes are TRBV19 and TRBJ2-5, with TRBD2 as a possible D gene (5 bases). V dropped 3 bases and J dropped 1 base, with 18 bases sitting between them. Germline CDR1 is LNHDA and CDR2 is SQIVND (reference sequence). The CDR3 covers 17 residues. The CDR3 loop is CASSIRDRARPQETQYF. The CDR3 nucleotides read TGTGCCAGTAGTATTCGGGATCGGGCCCGTCCCCAAGAGACCCAGTACTTC.

The chain links TRBV10-3 to TRBJ1-1; no clear D. This CDR3 spans 13 amino acids. CDR1 and CDR2 from the germline V gene are ENHRY and SYGVKD. Trimming left V 7 bases short and J 0 bases short, with 9 bases between. The CDR3 bases are TGTGCCATCACTGGCGAGATGAACACTGAAGCTTTCTTT. Residues: CAITGEMNTEAFF.

This clone was found once. V and J are TRBV28 and TRBJ1-2, with a weak D call TRBD1 (5 bases). V lost 7 bases and J 7 bases, leaving 16 bases between the germline ends. CDR3 length equals 13 residues. CDR1 is MDHEN, CDR2 SYDVKM, per germline. The CDR3 region has the DNA TGTGCCAGCATGGGGGAGGGGCGACGTGGCTACACCTTC. It specifies CASMGEGRRGYTF.